The 32 T cell receptor beta chains given below trace back to one sample, sequenced in a study of technical replicates of blood from a handful of donors. Here immunoSEQ multiplex PCR was the method, and the copy in TCRdb shows in-frame clones only, minus some. The table shows under 65,000 clones, with around nine tenths occurring only once. The sequencing sample was made of PBMCs. These receptors came from a human donor in good health. Some clones in this sample may be carry-over from other donors' samples.

CDR3 bases: TGTGCCAGCAGCTTAGCTCCCGGGCTAGCGGGTAAAGAGACCCAGTACTTC. Amino acids: CASSLAPGLAGKETQYF. The chain combines TRBV7-6 with TRBJ2-5, with TRBD2 matching over 8 bases. Germline trimming cut 0 bases from V and 3 bases from J; bases unmatched to any gene: 9. Germline CDR1 is SGHVS and CDR2 is FNYEAQ. The CDR3 consists of 17 residues.

The CDR3 region is CASSYTRGAEKLFF. CDR3 coding DNA: TGTGCCAGCAGTTACACCAGGGGAGCGGAAAAACTGTTTTTT. This chain connects TRBV6-5 to TRBJ1-4, with D maybe TRBD1 (6 bases). The V end lost 2 bases, the J end lost 8 bases, and 12 bases lay between the germline ends. The CDR3 spans 14 residues. Germline assignment: CDR1 MNHEY and CDR2 SVGAGI.

This rearrangement joins TRBV4-1 to TRBJ2-3; 10 bases map to TRBD1. The CDR3 length is 15 residues. J lost 0 bases, V lost 6 bases, and 3 bases had no gene match. CDR1 MGHRA and CDR2 YSYEKL come from the germline V gene. The CDR3 spells CASRRQGASTDTQYF. In DNA form, the CDR3 reads TGCGCCAGCAGGCGACAGGGGGCGAGCACAGATACGCAGTATTTT.

The DNA of the CDR3 is TGTGCCAGCAGCCCTTGGACAGCGAGTAACTATGGCTACACCTTC. As protein: CASSPWTASNYGYTF. The chain links TRBV7-9 to TRBJ1-2; weak D call: TRBD1 (6 bases). Trimming removed 5 bases from V and 1 base from J, with 14 bases in between. CDR3 length: 15 amino acids. Germline-derived CDR1 and CDR2 are SEHNR and FQNEAQ (reference sequence). Supplemented by reference TRBV7-9 and TRBJ1-2, the full variable domain reads DTGVSQNPRHKITKRGQNVTFRCDPISEHNRLYWYRQTLGQGPEFLTYFQNEAQLEKSRLLSDRFSAERPKGSFSTLEIQRTEQGDSAMYLCASSPWTASNYGYTFGSGTRLTVV.

The rearrangement uses TRBV6-4 and TRBJ1-4, with TRBD1 matching 8 bases. The length of the CDR3 is 16 residues. Germline-derived CDR1 and CDR2 are MRHNA and SNTAGT. Trimming took 7 bases from V and 6 from J; bases not matched to a gene: 13. The CDR3 DNA sequence: TGTGCCAGCAAACCTTTCCGGGACAGGTGGGATGAAAAACTGTTTTTT. It translates to CASKPFRDRWDEKLFF.

V is TRBV4-2 and J is TRBJ1-6; D unresolved. The germline gives CDR1 LGHNA, CDR2 YNFKEQ. The CDR3 is 15 amino acids. V lost 4 bases and J 5 bases, leaving 12 bases between the germline ends. This CDR3 is CASSRGGPNNSPLHF. CDR3 DNA sequence: TGTGCCAGCAGCCGCGGAGGGCCGAATAATTCACCCCTCCACTTT.

The chain carries TRBV5-1 and TRBJ2-2; perhaps TRBD1 as D (5 bases). The CDR3 spans 14 residues. Germline CDR1 SGHRS, CDR2 YFSETQ. V lost 1 base and J 1 base, leaving 5 bases between the germline ends. In DNA form, the CDR3 reads TGCGCCAGCAGCTTGACAGGGAACACCGGGGAGCTGTTTTTT. Its protein is CASSLTGNTGELFF.

Worth noting for this clone: This same CDR3 is encoded by further DNA sequences in the sample. The chain uses TRBV6-5 and TRBJ2-7; D not certain. The V end lost 0 bases, the J end lost 3 bases, and 6 bases lay between the germline ends. Germline V gives CDR1 MNHEY, CDR2 SVGAGI. The CDR3 loop spans 13 amino acids. The CDR3 spells CASSYSSSYEQYF. For the CDR3, the DNA is TGTGCCAGCAGTTACTCTTCTAGCTACGAGCAGTACTTC.

This chain joins TRBV27 and TRBJ2-2; 8 positions agree with TRBD2. The CDR3 is 14 residues long. The ends lost 3 bases at V and 6 bases at J; junction bases unmatched: 3. CDR1 is MNHEY and CDR2 is SMNVEV in the germline V gene (reference sequence). The CDR3: CASSLAGGAGELFF. The CDR3 DNA follows: TGTGCCAGCAGTTTGGCCGGGGGGGCCGGGGAGCTGTTTTTT.

The genes are TRBV15 and TRBJ2-7; 9 nucleotides align to TRBD1. The J segment lost 2 bases and the V segment lost 0 bases, leaving 8 bases of the junction unmatched. CDR3 size: 17 residues. The germline CDR1 and CDR2 sequences are LNHNV and YYDKDF (reference sequence). In DNA form, the CDR3 reads TGTGCCACCAGCAGAGATTCGGGGACAGGGTCCACCTACGAGCAGTACTTC. This codes for CATSRDSGTGSTYEQYF.

The chain carries TRBV9 and TRBJ2-1; 7 bases fit TRBD2. Germline V gene data show CDR1 as SGDLS and CDR2 as YYNGEE. This CDR3 has 15 residues. Germline trimming cut 4 bases from V and 6 bases from J; bases unmatched to any gene: 10. In DNA form, the CDR3 reads TGTGCCAGCAGCCCCCTGGCGGGAGTCGCCAATGAGCAGTTCTTC. Translated: CASSPLAGVANEQFF.

This clone was seen just once. This CDR3 is CAWSKTTTGELFF. For the CDR3, the DNA is TGTGCCTGGAGTAAGACTACCACCGGGGAGCTGTTTTTT. The V call is TRBV30, the J call TRBJ2-2; perhaps TRBD2 as D (5 bases). V was cut by 2 bases and J by 4 bases, with 8 bases left in between. The CDR3 consists of 13 residues. Germline V gene data show CDR1 as GTSNPN and CDR2 as SVGIG (reference sequence).

J is TRBJ1-1 and V is TRBV5-4; no clear D gene. The length of the CDR3 is 13 residues. V was cut by 4 bases and J by 0 bases, with 7 bases left in between. Germline CDR1 reads SGHNT; CDR2 reads YYREEE (reference sequence). The CDR3 nucleotides read TGTGCCAGCAGCCAGATACTGAACACTGAAGCTTTCTTT. Its translation is CASSQILNTEAFF.

This clone was recorded only once. V usage is TRBV6-6 and J usage is TRBJ2-5, with a possible D match to TRBD1 (5 bases). Germline lookup yields CDR1 MNHNY and CDR2 SVGAGI (reference sequence). This CDR3 spans 14 amino acids. Trimming removed 6 bases at V and 1 base at J, with 12 bases between. The CDR3 sequence: CASSKDRLQETQYF. CDR3 coding DNA: TGTGCCAGCAGCAAAGACAGACTCCAAGAGACCCAGTACTTC.

CDR3 loop: CASSRSEKLFF. CDR3 bases: TGTGCCAGTAGTAGGAGCGAAAAACTGTTTTTT. The J gene is TRBJ1-4, the V gene TRBV19; no definite D call. V was cut by 4 bases and J by 8 bases, with 5 bases left in between. The CDR3 is made up of 11 amino acids. The V gene's germline CDR1 is LNHDA and CDR2 SQIVND (reference sequence).

On this clone itself: One end of the junction is discordant with germline, which a read error may explain. The chain links TRBV4-2 to TRBJ2-2, with D perhaps TRBD1 (7 bases). Germline V gives CDR1 LGHNA, CDR2 YNFKEQ. The CDR3 has 17 residues. The chain's CDR3 is CASSQDPSGGNPGELFF. As DNA, the CDR3 is TGTGCCAGCAGCCAAGACCCCTCAGGGGGGAACCCCGGGGAGCTGTTTTTT.

The chain uses TRBV5-6 and TRBJ1-6, with 10 nucleotides matching TRBD1. V was clipped by 1 base and J by 6 bases; unmatched bases: 7. Germline V CDR1 and CDR2: SGHDT, YYEEEE. This CDR3 spans 17 amino acids. The CDR3 DNA reads TGTGCCAGCAGCTTGTCTCACGACAGGGGGCGTAATTCACCCCTCCACTTT. Translating it yields CASSLSHDRGRNSPLHF.

The chain joins TRBV7-8 to TRBJ2-3, with D perhaps matching TRBD2 (6 bases). V shed 3 bases and J shed 2 bases, with 12 bases lying between them. Germline lookup yields CDR1 SGHVS and CDR2 FQNEAQ. The CDR3 length is 15 residues. The CDR3 DNA reads TGTGCCAGCAGCTTTGCAGCGGGCTTCACAGATACGCAGTATTTT. Translation gives CASSFAAGFTDTQYF.

This chain uses TRBV4-3 with TRBJ1-1, with D possibly being TRBD1 (5 bases). Trimming shortened V by 0 bases and J by 5 bases, and 13 bases separated the two germline ends. The CDR3 contains 15 residues. CDR1 and CDR2 (germline): LGHNA, YSLEER. CDR3 sequence reads: CASSQDTGPRTEAFF. CDR3 bases: TGCGCCAGCAGCCAAGATACAGGTCCGAGGACTGAAGCTTTCTTT.

V is TRBV25-1 and J is TRBJ1-4; D may be TRBD1 (5 bases). The germline V gene encodes CDR1 MGHDK and CDR2 SYGVNS. Trimming left V 1 base short and J 0 bases short, with 6 bases between. The CDR3 runs to 15 residues. The CDR3 reads CASSESGATNEKLFF. CDR3 nucleotides: TGTGCCAGCAGTGAATCGGGGGCAACTAATGAAAAACTGTTTTTT.

The genes are TRBV6-5 and TRBJ1-1, with TRBD1 as a possible D gene (5 bases). V was cut by 2 bases and J by 10 bases, with 14 bases left in between. This CDR3 is built from 13 residues. Germline V gene data show CDR1 as MNHEY and CDR2 as SVGAGI. The CDR3 spells CASSYQQASGAFF. As DNA, the CDR3 is TGTGCCAGCAGTTACCAACAGGCCTCGGGAGCTTTCTTT.

This clone was observed once. V is TRBV9 and J is TRBJ2-7; 8 bases map to TRBD2. Trimming removed 0 bases from V and 2 bases from J; junction bases left unmatched: 4. The CDR3 totals 15 residues. Germline V gene data show CDR1 as SGDLS and CDR2 as YYNGEE. The CDR3 region has the DNA TGTGCCAGCAGCGTAGACCCAGCGGGGGCCTACGAGCAGTACTTC. It specifies CASSVDPAGAYEQYF.

The chain joins TRBV5-1 to TRBJ1-2; tentatively, D is TRBD1 (5 bases). V was clipped by 1 base and J by 7 bases, with 14 bases between them. Germline V gives CDR1 SGHRS, CDR2 YFSETQ. The CDR3 totals 14 residues. This chain's CDR3 is CASSLWRGSFGYTF. The CDR3 DNA is TGCGCCAGCAGCTTGTGGAGGGGTTCGTTTGGCTACACCTTC. Full variable domain (rest looked up from reference TRBV5-1 and TRBJ1-2): KAGVTQTPRYLIKTRGQQVTLSCSPISGHRSVSWYQQTPGQGLQFLFEYFSETQRNKGNFPGRFSGRQFSNSRSEMNVSTLELGDSALYLCASSLWRGSFGYTFGSGTRLTVV.

This chain uses TRBV6-1 with TRBJ1-1; no clear D gene. V lost 3 bases, J lost 1 base, and 9 bases lay in between. Per the germline V gene, CDR1 is MNHNS and CDR2 is SASEGT. The length of the CDR3 is 14 residues. As DNA, the CDR3 is TGTGCCAGCAGTGACTACAGACAGAACACTGAAGCTTTCTTT. Its protein is CASSDYRQNTEAFF.

The genes are TRBV6-1 and TRBJ2-3, with TRBD2 identical over 10 bases. CDR1 MNHNS and CDR2 SASEGT come from the germline V gene. V shed 7 bases and J 4 bases; nucleotides not matched to a gene: 8. The CDR3 extends over 15 amino acids. In DNA form, the CDR3 reads TGTGCCAGCACTCAGAGCGGGGGGGCCCCAGATACGCAGTATTTT. This gives the protein CASTQSGGAPDTQYF.

This clone was seen only once. The V call is TRBV5-1, the J call TRBJ1-1, with D maybe TRBD1 (6 bases). Trimming removed 4 bases from V and 0 bases from J, with 13 bases in between. The CDR3 has 15 amino acids. Looked up from germline, CDR1 is SGHRS and CDR2 is YFSETQ. The CDR3 loop reads CASSPDTGMNTEAFF. CDR3 bases: TGCGCCAGCAGCCCTGATACAGGGATGAACACTGAAGCTTTCTTT.

The V and J genes are TRBV10-3 and TRBJ1-5; D remains unclear. Trimming removed 2 bases from V and 3 bases from J, with 11 bases in between. CDR3 length: 15 residues. Per the germline V gene, CDR1 is ENHRY and CDR2 is SYGVKD. CDR3 in amino acids: CAISEATGDNQPQHF. Written as DNA, the CDR3 is TGTGCCATCAGTGAGGCGACCGGGGACAATCAGCCCCAGCATTTT.

The gene calls are TRBV19 and TRBJ2-5; 7 bases agree with TRBD2. The V segment lost 5 bases and the J segment 7 bases; nucleotides outside the gene matches: 16. The CDR3 length is 16 residues. Looked up from germline, CDR1 is LNHDA and CDR2 is SQIVND (reference sequence). CDR3 in amino acids: CASSPGGSAARTTQYF. Written as DNA, the CDR3 is TGTGCCAGTAGTCCCGGGGGGTCGGCTGCCAGGACGACCCAGTACTTC.

The J gene is TRBJ1-6, the V gene TRBV19, with D tentatively TRBD1 (6 bases). Trimming stripped 2 bases from V and 14 bases from J, with 13 bases between. Germline assignment: CDR1 LNHDA and CDR2 SQIVND (reference sequence). CDR3 length: 13 residues. Here the CDR3 reads CASSITDSRTLHF. The DNA of the CDR3 is TGTGCCAGTAGTATAACGGACAGCCGGACCCTCCACTTT.

This clone was picked up one time. J is TRBJ1-4 and V is TRBV4-3; D unclear. Germline V CDR1 and CDR2: LGHNA, YSLEER. Trimming stripped 0 bases from V and 4 bases from J, with 9 bases between. This CDR3 comprises 15 residues. This chain's CDR3 is CASSQEGVSNEKLFF. CDR3 bases: TGCGCCAGCAGCCAAGAGGGAGTGAGTAATGAAAAACTGTTTTTT.

The chain joins TRBV6-5 to TRBJ2-2, with a possible D match to TRBD1 (6 bases). V lost 5 bases and J lost 9, with 16 bases in between. The CDR3 loop spans 14 amino acids. From germline, CDR1 is MNHEY and CDR2 SVGAGI. The chain's CDR3 is CASSHRTALRELFF. For the CDR3, the DNA is TGTGCCAGCAGTCACCGGACAGCTCTAAGGGAGCTGTTTTTT.

This clone was observed once. The rearrangement uses TRBV7-2 and TRBJ2-5, with D possibly being TRBD1 (6 bases). Germline V gene data show CDR1 as SGHTA and CDR2 as FQGNSA. CDR3 length equals 13 residues. The ends were cut back, 3 bases at V and 3 bases at J, with 8 bases in the middle. The CDR3 loop reads CASSFYREETQYF. The CDR3 DNA follows: TGTGCCAGCAGCTTTTACAGGGAAGAGACCCAGTACTTC.